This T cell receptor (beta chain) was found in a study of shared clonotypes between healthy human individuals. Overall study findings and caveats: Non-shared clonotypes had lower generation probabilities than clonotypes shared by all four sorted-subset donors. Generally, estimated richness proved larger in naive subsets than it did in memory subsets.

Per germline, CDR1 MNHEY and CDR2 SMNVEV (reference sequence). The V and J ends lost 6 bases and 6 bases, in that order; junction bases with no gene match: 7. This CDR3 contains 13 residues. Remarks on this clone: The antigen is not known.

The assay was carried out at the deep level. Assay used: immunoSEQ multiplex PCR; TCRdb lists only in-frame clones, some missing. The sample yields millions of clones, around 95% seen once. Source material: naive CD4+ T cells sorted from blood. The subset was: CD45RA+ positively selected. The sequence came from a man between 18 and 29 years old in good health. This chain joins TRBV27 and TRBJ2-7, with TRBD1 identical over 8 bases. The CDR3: CASSRTGTVEQYF. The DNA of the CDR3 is TGTGCCAGCAGCCGGACAGGGACGGTCGAGCAGTACTTC.